The 24 T cell receptor beta chains below all came from one sample that was sequenced in a study of blood T cell repertoires in COVID-19. This table comes from immunoSEQ multiplex PCR, and its TCRdb copy is limited to in-frame clones, with some not included. The sample contains around 100,000 clones, more than 90% of which appear only once. What was sequenced was peripheral blood. Receptors originate from a woman between 50 and 59 years old with COVID-19, enrolled during active disease.

This clone was recorded only once. The gene calls are TRBV19 and TRBJ2-7, with TRBD1 matching over 7 bases. V gave up 4 bases and J gave up 1 base; unmatched junction bases: 7. Per the germline V gene, CDR1 is LNHDA and CDR2 is SQIVND (reference sequence). The CDR3 length is 15 residues. The CDR3 here is CASSTSWTGSYEQYF. The CDR3 region has the DNA TGTGCCAGTAGTACTTCGTGGACAGGTTCCTACGAGCAGTACTTC.

The CDR3 nucleotides read TGCAGCCCCCCGGGACAGGGGGCTTCTGAAGCTTTCTTT. It encodes CSPPGQGASEAFF. The rearrangement uses TRBV29-1 and TRBJ1-1; 12 positions agree with TRBD1. The ends lost 8 bases at V and 6 bases at J; junction bases unmatched: 7. Germline assignment: CDR1 SQVTM and CDR2 ANQGSEA. This CDR3 spans 13 amino acids.

The chain employs TRBV7-9 and TRBJ2-5; 10 bases fit TRBD2. Germline V gene data show CDR1 as SEHNR and CDR2 as FQNEAQ (reference sequence). The V segment lost 5 bases and the J segment 5 bases; nucleotides outside the gene matches: 5. This CDR3 is built from 14 residues. CDR3 nucleotides: TGTGCCAGCAGCGCCTCGACTAGCGGGGAGACCCAGTACTTC. This sequence encodes CASSASTSGETQYF.

The chain combines TRBV19 with TRBJ1-2; TRBD1 matches 9 bases. The CDR3 length is 14 residues. The junction had 4 bases not matched to a gene; V was cut back by 4 bases and J by 4 bases. The germline CDR1 and CDR2 sequences are LNHDA and SQIVND (reference sequence). CDR3 in amino acids: CASSTPTGGYGYTF. In DNA form, the CDR3 reads TGTGCCAGTAGTACGCCGACAGGGGGCTATGGCTACACCTTC. Full variable domain (remainder filled in from reference TRBV19 and TRBJ1-2): DGGITQSPKYLFRKEGQNVTLSCEQNLNHDAMYWYRQDPGQGLRLIYYSQIVNDFQKGDIAEGYSVSREKKESFPLTVTSAQKNPTAFYLCASSTPTGGYGYTFGSGTRLTVV.

This clone appeared a single time. The rearrangement uses TRBV2 and TRBJ2-1; maybe TRBD2 (7 bases). Trimming left V 5 bases short and J 13 bases short, with 15 bases between. Germline V CDR1 and CDR2: SNHLY, FYNNEI. The CDR3 consists of 12 residues. CDR3 nucleotides: TGTGCCAGCAGTAACCCGGGGGGCCCACAGTTCTTC. The encoded protein is CASSNPGGPQFF.

This chain connects TRBV4-3 to TRBJ1-6; no firm D call. The germline CDR1 and CDR2 sequences are LGHNA and YSLEER. The V end lost 0 bases, the J end lost 6 bases, and 12 bases lay between the germline ends. The CDR3 has 16 residues. This chain's CDR3 is CASSQEAGSGNSPLHF. CDR3 in DNA: TGCGCCAGCAGCCAAGAAGCGGGCTCGGGTAATTCACCCCTCCACTTT.

This clone was counted once. The gene calls are TRBV19 and TRBJ2-7; 8 nucleotides agree with TRBD1. V was pared by 1 base and J by 1 base, with 6 bases of the junction left unmatched. The CDR3 totals 16 residues. From germline, CDR1 is LNHDA and CDR2 SQIVND (reference sequence). CDR3 in amino acids: CASSIGGDRPSYEQYF. CDR3 nucleotide sequence: TGTGCCAGTAGTATAGGGGGGGACAGGCCTTCCTACGAGCAGTACTTC.

J is TRBJ1-3 and V is TRBV25-1; maybe TRBD1 (6 bases). Trimming took 2 bases from V and 8 from J, leaving 13 bases between them. Per germline, CDR1 MGHDK and CDR2 SYGVNS. The CDR3 runs to 14 residues. CDR3 bases: TGTGCCAGCAGTGAAAAGTACAGGGAAGACACCATATATTTT. Protein product: CASSEKYREDTIYF.

This chain joins TRBV11-3 and TRBJ2-1; the match to TRBD1 covers 9 bases. V shed 4 bases, J shed 8 bases, and the junction held 3 bases outside the gene matches. Per the germline V gene, CDR1 is SGHNT and CDR2 is YENEEA. The CDR3 sequence is 13 residues long. The DNA for the CDR3 is TGTGCCAGCAGCTCGGACAGGGGATATGAGCAGTTCTTC. Translation gives CASSSDRGYEQFF.

V is TRBV10-1 and J is TRBJ1-1; D is possibly TRBD1 (6 bases). The CDR3 is 13 residues long. Trimming pared 5 bases from V and 1 base from J, leaving 8 bases between. The germline V gene has CDR1 WNHNN and CDR2 SYGVQD (reference sequence). The CDR3: CASSIRGNTEAFF. DNA for the CDR3: TGCGCCAGCAGTATCAGGGGGAACACTGAAGCTTTCTTT.

A few counts support this clone. This chain connects TRBV3-1 (or the pseudogene TRBV3-2) to TRBJ1-5, with 7 positions matching TRBD1. The CDR3 is made up of 15 amino acids. Trimming took 4 bases from V and 3 from J; bases not matched to a gene: 6. CDR1 is LGHDT, CDR2 YNNKEL, per germline (reference sequence). CDR3: CASSPSDRPNQPQHF. Written as DNA, the CDR3 is TGTGCCAGCAGCCCCTCGGACAGGCCCAATCAGCCCCAGCATTTT.

The V call is TRBV11-2, the J call TRBJ2-7; 13 bases align to TRBD2. Germline lookup yields CDR1 SGHAT and CDR2 FQNNGV. This CDR3 is 15 amino acids long. The junction had 0 bases not matched to a gene; V was cut back by 1 base and J by 3 bases. The CDR3 DNA reads as TGTGCCAGCAGCTTAGGACTAGCGGGGGGCTACGAGCAGTACTTC. Its protein product is CASSLGLAGGYEQYF.

The rearrangement joins TRBV10-3 to TRBJ1-2, with 7 bases that match TRBD1. This CDR3 is built from 15 residues. V dropped 2 bases and J dropped 4; count of bases not matched to a gene: 7. Germline-derived CDR1 and CDR2 are ENHRY and SYGVKD. CDR3 sequence (DNA): TGTGCCATCAGTGAGGGGGACAGCCTTTTCTATGGCTACACCTTC. As protein: CAISEGDSLFYGYTF.

This clone was seen just once. This chain joins TRBV19 and TRBJ2-7; a possible D gene is TRBD1 (6 bases). In germline, CDR1 is LNHDA, CDR2 SQIVND (reference sequence). This CDR3 has 15 residues. The ends were cut back, 3 bases at V and 2 bases at J, with 14 bases in the middle. The CDR3 reads CASSMVGASAYEQYF. The CDR3 bases are TGTGCCAGTAGTATGGTGGGGGCGAGTGCCTACGAGCAGTACTTC.

This chain links TRBV14 with TRBJ1-6, with a possible D match to TRBD1 (6 bases). The CDR3 extends over 19 amino acids. V lost 4 bases and J lost 0, with 19 bases in between. From germline, CDR1 is SGHDN and CDR2 FVKESK. This chain's CDR3 is CASSLHGQGSSSYNSPLHF. The CDR3 bases are TGTGCCAGCAGCCTTCATGGGCAGGGGTCCTCCTCCTATAATTCACCCCTCCACTTT. The whole variable domain, remainder taken from reference TRBV14 and TRBJ1-6, is EAGVTQFPSHSVIEKGQTVTLRCDPISGHDNLYWYRRVMGKEIKFLLHFVKESKQDESGMPNNRFLAERTGGTYSTLKVQPAELEDSGVYFCASSLHGQGSSSYNSPLHFGNGTRLTVT.

The chain employs TRBV27 and TRBJ1-1; D not resolved. Trimming removed 0 bases at V and 5 bases at J, with 10 bases between. The V gene's germline CDR1 is MNHEY and CDR2 SMNVEV (reference sequence). The CDR3 totals 14 residues. CDR3: CASSLSSFGTEAFF. The CDR3 DNA reads as TGTGCCAGCAGTTTATCGTCATTCGGGACTGAAGCTTTCTTT.

The chain uses TRBV21-1 and TRBJ2-7; the DNA was not compared with TRBD1, the D call given in the table. TRBV21-1 is labeled a pseudogene. The CDR3 loop spans 17 amino acids. In DNA form, the CDR3 reads TGTGCCAGCAGCACTCGACGGACAGGCGGGCATGAGAACGAGCAGTACTTC. Residues: CASSTRRTGGHENEQYF.

The V call is TRBV12-5, the J call TRBJ2-4; possibly TRBD1 for D (5 bases). V was trimmed by 0 bases and J by 4 bases, leaving 19 bases between them. This CDR3 has 18 residues. Germline lookup yields CDR1 LGHNT and CDR2 FRNRAP. The CDR3 spells CASGLVLGQLTGKNIQYF. As DNA, the CDR3 is TGTGCTAGTGGTTTGGTACTGGGGCAGCTTACAGGAAAAAACATTCAGTACTTC.

This clone was found once. J is TRBJ2-3 and V is TRBV2, with D perhaps TRBD2 (6 bases). The CDR3 runs 16 residues. V gave up 1 base and J gave up 1 base, with 12 bases separating them. CDR1 is SNHLY, CDR2 FYNNEI, per germline. CDR3: CASSEELAGRTDTQYF. CDR3 coding DNA: TGTGCCAGCAGTGAAGAGCTGGCGGGACGCACAGATACGCAGTATTTT. Full variable domain (remainder filled in from reference TRBV2 and TRBJ2-3): EPEVTQTPSHQVTQMGQEVILRCVPISNHLYFYWYRQILGQKVEFLVSFYNNEISEKSEIFDDQFSVERPDGSNFTLKIRSTKLEDSAMYFCASSEELAGRTDTQYFGPGTRLTVL.

The rearrangement joins TRBV9 to TRBJ1-2, with 8 bases aligning to TRBD1. The CDR3 consists of 13 residues. CDR1 is SGDLS, CDR2 YYNGEE, per germline. Trimming took 3 bases from V and 8 from J; bases not matched to a gene: 6. CDR3 DNA: TGTGCCAGCAGCGCCGACAGGGGCTGGGGCTACACCTTC. Translation: CASSADRGWGYTF.

The rearrangement links TRBV19 to TRBJ1-3; TRBD1 agrees at 8 bases. Germline V lookup: CDR1 LNHDA, CDR2 SQIVND (reference sequence). V lost 3 bases and J lost 2; bases outside the gene matches: 12. The CDR3 extends over 18 amino acids. The CDR3 DNA is TGTGCCAGTAGTATCAGGGGGCAGAGCGCCATTACTGGAAACACCATATATTTT. Its translation: CASSIRGQSAITGNTIYF. Based on the CDR3 plus reference TRBV19 and TRBJ1-3, the full variable domain is DGGITQSPKYLFRKEGQNVTLSCEQNLNHDAMYWYRQDPGQGLRLIYYSQIVNDFQKGDIAEGYSVSREKKESFPLTVTSAQKNPTAFYLCASSIRGQSAITGNTIYFGEGSWLTVV.

This chain joins TRBV7-2 and TRBJ2-3; TRBD2 agrees at 15 bases. CDR1 and CDR2 from the germline V gene are SGHTA and FQGNSA. The CDR3 has 16 residues. The junction had 9 bases not matched to a gene; V was cut back by 5 bases and J by 9 bases. CDR3 loop: CASSPRGLAGGQTQYF. The DNA of the CDR3 is TGTGCCAGCAGCCCCAGAGGACTAGCGGGGGGGCAGACGCAGTATTTT.

The genes are TRBV11-2 and TRBJ1-2; 9 bases are a match to TRBD1. CDR1 and CDR2 (germline): SGHAT, FQNNGV. J gave up 0 bases and V 5 bases, and 10 bases lay outside the gene matches. The CDR3 is made up of 17 amino acids. CDR3 amino acids: CASSPRTGALSNYGYTF. CDR3 nucleotide sequence: TGTGCCAGCAGCCCTAGGACAGGGGCACTTTCTAACTATGGCTACACCTTC.

J is TRBJ1-2 and V is TRBV27, with unresolved D. The germline gives CDR1 MNHEY, CDR2 SMNVEV (reference sequence). V lost 10 bases and J lost 6, with 18 bases in between. The CDR3 consists of 13 residues. The CDR3 region is CAISPKSSDGYTF. The CDR3 DNA sequence: TGTGCCATCAGCCCCAAGTCTTCGGATGGCTACACCTTC.